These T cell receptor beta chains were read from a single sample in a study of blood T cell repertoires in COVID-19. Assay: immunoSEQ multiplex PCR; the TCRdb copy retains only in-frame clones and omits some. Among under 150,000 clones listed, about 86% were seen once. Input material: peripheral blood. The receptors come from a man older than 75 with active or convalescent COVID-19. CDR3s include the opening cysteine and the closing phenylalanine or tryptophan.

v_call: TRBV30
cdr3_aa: CAWSVTGSSYEQYF

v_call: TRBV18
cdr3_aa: CASSPLSTGNSPLHF

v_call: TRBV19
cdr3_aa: CASSVTGASNEKLFF

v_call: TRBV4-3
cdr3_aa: CASSQRTGLGAFF

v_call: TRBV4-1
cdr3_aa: CASSQGLLVAKNIQYF

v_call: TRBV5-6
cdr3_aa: CASSLPGQDTEAFF

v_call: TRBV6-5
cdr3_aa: CASTRRGNNEQFF

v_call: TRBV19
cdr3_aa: CASTIQGRRYNEQFF

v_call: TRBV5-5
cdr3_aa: CASSWSTGGEQYF

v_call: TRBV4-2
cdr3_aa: CASSPGGGVNYGYTF

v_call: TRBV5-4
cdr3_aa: CASSLGTVREQYF

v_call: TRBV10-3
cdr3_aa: CAISQGGEINQPQHF

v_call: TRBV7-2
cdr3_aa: CASSADRGRYGYTF

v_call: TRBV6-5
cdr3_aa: CASSSGGQDYGYTF

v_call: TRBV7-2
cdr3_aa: CASSILQGSNSPLHF